This entry is about one T cell receptor beta chain. For the second PCR, which ran for about 7 to 11 cycles, a sample-barcoded 5' primer and a J-beta primer mix were used. Each TCR beta cDNA got a 12-nucleotide random molecular identifier. TCRdb independently ran MiXCR on the 5' RACE reads; one entry per CDR3 protein. The table has hundreds of thousands of distinct CDR3 sequences, over 20% seen once. This record comes from a study of blood T cells in healthy people across ages. Losses at the gene ends were 0 bases for V and 2 bases for J; bases not matched to a gene: 5. The CDR3 covers 17 residues. This clonotype was sampled from a man aged 70-80 years in good health. J is TRBJ2-3 and V is TRBV12-3 or TRBV12-4; 10 bases agree with TRBD2. What was sequenced was blood. For the CDR3, the DNA is TGTGCCAGCAGTTTAGCGCGGACTAGCGGTTTCACAGATACGCAGTATTTT. Its protein is CASSLARTSGFTDTQYF.